This is a list of T cell receptor beta chains from one sample in a study of shared clonotypes between healthy human individuals. Produced via immunoSEQ multiplex PCR; TCRdb's table is partial and in-frame only. This table holds some 2.4 million clones, approximately 93% found once. The sample was naive CD4+ T cells from PBMCs. These receptors were collected from a man younger than 35 in good health. Some clones in this sample may be carry-over from other donors' samples. Both conserved end residues are part of each CDR3. The D gene is left open where the match is weak. Size values are once, few and many counts, or a class for expanded clones, and some rows have none.

j_gene | abundance | v_gene | d_gene | CDR3aa | CDR3nt
TRBJ1-5 | - | TRBV7-2 | - | CASSLGAGQPQHF | TGTGCCAGCAGCTTGGGGGCGGGTCAGCCCCAGCATTTT
TRBJ2-5 | - | TRBV5-4 | TRBD2 | CASSLSGGGQETQYF | TGTGCCAGCAGCTTGTCGGGAGGCGGACAAGAGACCCAGTACTTC
TRBJ2-1 | - | TRBV5-1 | - | CASSLVGTLYNEQFF | TGCGCCAGCAGTTTGGTCGGGACGCTTTACAATGAGCAGTTCTTC
TRBJ2-7 | - | TRBV6-1 | TRBD2 | CASSGKGSGRTHEQYF | TGTGCCAGCAGTGGGAAGGGTAGCGGGAGAACCCACGAGCAGTACTTC
TRBJ2-2 | - | TRBV29-1 | TRBD2 | CSVVISGRVHTGELFF | TGCAGCGTCGTGATTAGCGGGAGGGTTCACACCGGGGAGCTGTTTTTT
TRBJ1-1 | - | TRBV10-3 | - | CAISEFTEAFF | TGTGCCATCAGTGAGTTCACTGAAGCTTTCTTT
TRBJ2-7 | - | TRBV5-5 | TRBD1 | CASSPGTGGSYEQYF | TGTGCCAGCAGTCCCGGGACAGGGGGCTCCTACGAGCAGTACTTC
TRBJ1-2 | - | TRBV12-5 | - | CASGSRDGRNYGYTF | TGTGCTAGTGGTTCCCGGGACGGCAGAAACTATGGCTACACCTTC
TRBJ2-3 | - | TRBV11-2 | - | CASSFWRPYTDTQYF | TGTGCCAGCAGCTTTTGGCGGCCATACACAGATACGCAGTATTTT
TRBJ2-3 | once | TRBV29-1 | TRBD2 | CSAGVSGTSTDTQYF | TGCAGCGCCGGCGTTAGCGGGACGAGCACAGATACGCAGTATTTT
TRBJ2-1 | - | TRBV6-4 | - | CASSPSRASSYNEQFF | TGTGCCAGCAGCCCCTCTCGGGCAAGCTCCTACAATGAGCAGTTCTTC
TRBJ1-4 | - | TRBV9 | - | CASSAPAATNEKLFF | TGTGCCAGCAGCGCCCCAGCGGCAACTAATGAAAAACTGTTTTTT
TRBJ2-1 | - | TRBV5-8 | TRBD1 | CASSLRGGLYNEQFF | TGTGCCAGCAGCTTGAGAGGGGGCCTATACAATGAGCAGTTCTTC
TRBJ2-1 | - | TRBV30 | TRBD2 | CAWIPFLAGGPNEQFF | TGTGCCTGGATTCCTTTTTTAGCGGGAGGTCCCAATGAGCAGTTCTTC
TRBJ2-1 | - | TRBV30 | TRBD2 | CAWSPGLANSYNEQFF | TGTGCCTGGAGCCCGGGACTAGCTAACTCCTACAATGAGCAGTTCTTC
TRBJ1-2 | - | TRBV6-6 | - | CASSYSDRMNYGYTF | TGTGCCAGCAGTTACTCTGACAGGATGAACTATGGCTACACCTTC
TRBJ1-2 | - | TRBV5-1 | - | CASSGGQTYAGEAYGYTF | TGCGCCAGCAGCGGGGGCCAAACGTACGCAGGGGAGGCCTATGGCTACACCTTC
TRBJ2-3 | - | TRBV11-3 | - | CASSSQRYTDTQYF | TGTGCCAGCAGCTCCCAGAGGTATACAGATACGCAGTATTTT
TRBJ2-7 | - | TRBV2 | - | CASSIQGGNSYEQYF | TGTGCCAGCAGTATACAGGGGGGGAACTCCTACGAGCAGTACTTC
TRBJ1-1 | - | TRBV29-1 | - | CSVGGGLEAFF | TGCAGCGTTGGGGGGGGACTTGAAGCTTTCTTT
TRBJ2-5 | - | TRBV7-2 | - | CASSLETAETQYF | TGTGCCAGCAGCTTAGAGACTGCGGAGACCCAGTACTTC
TRBJ2-2 | - | TRBV5-1 | - | CASSLGRGLFDRELFF | TGCGCCAGCAGCTTGGGGAGGGGGCTCTTCGACCGGGAGCTGTTTTTT
TRBJ2-6 | - | TRBV19 | - | CASSPREAGANVLTF | TGTGCCAGTAGCCCAAGGGAGGCTGGGGCCAACGTCCTGACTTTC
TRBJ2-5 | - | TRBV6-1 | - | CASSESWSVFETQYF | TGTGCCAGCAGTGAATCGTGGTCCGTTTTTGAGACCCAGTACTTC
TRBJ2-1 | - | TRBV2 | - | CASGYLAGFYEQFF | TGTGCCAGCGGGTACTTGGCGGGATTCTATGAGCAGTTCTTC
TRBJ2-1 | few | TRBV7-3 | TRBD2 | CASSLSGSSYNEQFF | TGTGCCAGCAGCCTTAGCGGGAGCTCCTACAATGAGCAGTTCTTC
TRBJ2-1 | - | TRBV7-6 | - | CASSVSRAYVNEQFF | TGTGCCAGCAGCGTCTCTAGGGCTTACGTGAATGAGCAGTTCTTC
TRBJ2-5 | once | TRBV6-5 | TRBD2 | CASRTSGRLQETQYF | TGTGCCAGCAGGACTAGCGGGAGGTTGCAAGAGACCCAGTACTTC
TRBJ1-5 | once | TRBV7-2 | - | CASSLGSGNNQPQHF | TGTGCCAGCAGCTTAGGGTCGGGGAACAATCAGCCCCAGCATTTT